Below, 3 T cell receptor beta chains from the same sample are listed, as sequenced in a study of T cells in Graves' hyperthyroidism and ophthalmopathy. Amplification yielded TCR beta CDR3 regions, with RNA transcripts as the source. A first-round RT-PCR of the TCR CDR3 used the HTBI primer set. Each CDR3 protein is one row after TCRdb ran MiXCR on the multiplex PCR reads. The table has 250,000 to 350,000 distinct CDR3 sequences, around 22% seen once. The specimen sequenced was blood. These receptors all come from a young man with Graves' ophthalmopathy.

This clonotype has just one count. A read error is possible here, since a much larger clone lies one base away. The gene calls are TRBV5-1 and TRBJ2-7; D gene unclear. This CDR3 has 14 residues. Germline CDR1 SGHRS, CDR2 YFSETQ. Trimming left V 4 bases short and J 6 bases short, with 17 bases between. The CDR3 region is CASSLSRNLGEQYF. DNA of the CDR3: TGCGCCAGCAGCCTCAGCAGGAACCTAGGCGAGCAGTACTTC.

This clonotype was counted between two and nine times. The chain combines TRBV6-1 with TRBJ2-3, with D perhaps TRBD2 (5 bases). The V end was cut by 0 bases, the J end by 1 base, with 8 bases between. The CDR3 spans 15 residues. CDR1 is MNHNS, CDR2 SASEGT, per germline. CDR3 residues: CASSEAGAGTDTQYF. The CDR3 DNA reads TGTGCCAGCAGTGAAGCGGGAGCGGGCACAGATACGCAGTATTTT.

Ten or more counts support this clonotype. V is TRBV11-3 and J is TRBJ2-7; the match to TRBD2 covers 11 bases. J was trimmed by 6 bases and V by 4 bases; bases with no gene match: 8. Germline V gene data show CDR1 as SGHNT and CDR2 as YENEEA. The CDR3 has 15 residues. Here the CDR3 DNA reads TGTGCCAGCAGCTCAACTAGCGGGAGAGCGGTCGAGCAGTACTTC. As protein: CASSSTSGRAVEQYF.